These 10 T cell receptor beta chains originate from one sample sequenced in a study of blood T cell repertoires in COVID-19. TCRdb's table, derived via immunoSEQ multiplex PCR, lists solely in-frame clones and lacks some. Seen here are over 150,000 clones, approximately 79% observed once, and the top ten hold under 20%. Sequences were obtained from PBMCs or T cells enriched from blood (not recorded which). The receptors here all came from a woman in her 70s in a cohort exposed to, infected with or recovered from COVID-19 (not recorded which).

The rearrangement links TRBV9 to TRBJ2-7; the match to TRBD2 covers 10 bases. From germline, CDR1 is SGDLS and CDR2 YYNGEE. The V segment lost 4 bases and the J segment 5 bases; nucleotides outside the gene matches: 24. The CDR3 extends over 20 amino acids. CDR3 nucleotide sequence: TGTGCCAGCAGCTCAGACCCCTTGGGAGCGGGAGGGCCCATAGCAGACGAGCAGTACTTC. This translates into CASSSDPLGAGGPIADEQYF.

This clone was recorded once. J is TRBJ1-2 and V is TRBV7-2, with D possibly matching TRBD1 (5 bases). Trimming took off 5 bases at V and 1 base at J, with 17 bases between the two ends. The germline V gene has CDR1 SGHTA and CDR2 FQGNSA. The CDR3 runs to 16 residues. CDR3 in amino acids: CASSTIRAGYNYGYTF. The CDR3 DNA is TGTGCCAGCAGCACTATCAGGGCGGGGTATAACTATGGCTACACCTTC. Full variable domain (rest looked up from reference TRBV7-2 and TRBJ1-2): GAGVSQSPSNKVTEKGKDVELRCDPISGHTALYWYRQSLGQGLEFLIYFQGNSAPDKSGLPSDRFSAERTGGSVSTLTIQRTQQEDSAVYLCASSTIRAGYNYGYTFGSGTRLTVV.

The chain carries TRBV19 and TRBJ2-6; perhaps TRBD1 as D (6 bases). CDR1 is LNHDA, CDR2 SQIVND, per germline (reference sequence). The germline V and J ends were trimmed by 5 bases and 0 bases, with 17 bases remaining between them. The CDR3 spans 18 residues. This CDR3 is CASSAPGHNPSGANVLTF. CDR3 DNA: TGTGCCAGTAGTGCCCCGGGACACAACCCCTCTGGGGCCAACGTCCTGACTTTC. The variable domain in full, with the rest retrieved from reference TRBV19 and TRBJ2-6, is DGGITQSPKYLFRKEGQNVTLSCEQNLNHDAMYWYRQDPGQGLRLIYYSQIVNDFQKGDIAEGYSVSREKKESFPLTVTSAQKNPTAFYLCASSAPGHNPSGANVLTFGAGSRLTVL.

For the CDR3, the DNA is TGTGCCAGCAGTTTAACGCGGGAGACCCAGTACTTC. Its protein is CASSLTRETQYF. This chain joins TRBV12-3 or TRBV12-4 and TRBJ2-5; no firm D call. The CDR3 spans 12 residues. Trimming shortened V by 2 bases and J by 5 bases, and 6 bases separated the two germline ends.

The chain couples TRBV6-5 to TRBJ2-5, with TRBD1 matching over 7 bases. The CDR3 runs 12 residues. V lost 8 bases, J lost 10 bases, and 10 bases stayed unmatched. Germline V gene lookup returns CDR1 MNHEY and CDR2 SVGAGI. CDR3 nucleotide sequence: TGTGCCAGCCGGGACAGCAATCGGGGCCAGTACTTC. It encodes CASRDSNRGQYF.

V gene TRBV18 combines with J gene TRBJ2-6, with D unresolved. This CDR3 is 15 amino acids long. V was shortened by 3 bases and J by 0 bases, with 6 bases between the two germline ends. Germline CDR1 is KGHSH and CDR2 is LQKENI. The chain's CDR3 is CASSPTDSGANVLTF. CDR3 DNA sequence: TGTGCCAGCTCACCCACAGACTCTGGGGCCAACGTCCTGACTTTC.

To note about this clone: Other nucleotide sequences in the sample specify the same CDR3. In DNA form, the CDR3 reads TGTGCCAGCAGCTCCTACAGGGGAAATGAGCAGTTCTTC. It yields the protein CASSSYRGNEQFF. The chain links TRBV7-2 to TRBJ2-1, with 7 bases that match TRBD1. The CDR3 runs 13 residues. Trimming at V came to 4 bases and at J to 7 bases, leaving 4 bases not matched to a gene. Germline-derived CDR1 and CDR2 are SGHTA and FQGNSA.

This sequence joins TRBV4-2 and TRBJ2-1; TRBD2 is a possible D gene (6 bases). With 5 bases removed from V and 5 bases from J, the gap between germline ends came to 22 bases. The CDR3 totals 17 residues. Germline V gene sequence: CDR1 LGHNA, CDR2 YNFKEQ. DNA of the CDR3: TGTGCCAGCAGCACTCGTCATACCGGGACTGGCGACAATGAGCAGTTCTTC. This sequence encodes CASSTRHTGTGDNEQFF.

This clone occurred once. The V call is TRBV7-9, the J call TRBJ1-2, with D unresolved. The CDR3 runs 14 residues. V was pared by 2 bases and J by 0 bases, with 7 bases between. In germline, CDR1 is SEHNR, CDR2 FQNEAQ (reference sequence). The CDR3 coding sequence is TGTGCCAGCAGCTTAAATTCAGCTAACTATGGCTACACCTTC. As protein: CASSLNSANYGYTF.

This clone appeared a single time. This chain joins TRBV24-1 and TRBJ1-2, with 8 bases matching TRBD1. The J segment lost 3 bases and the V segment lost 3 bases, leaving 8 bases of the junction unmatched. Germline V gene data show CDR1 as KGHDR and CDR2 as SFDVKD. The length of the CDR3 is 16 residues. CDR3 coding DNA: TGTGCCACCAGTGATCGCACCAGGGGGCCAGACTATGGCTACACCTTC. Translated: CATSDRTRGPDYGYTF.